The 31 T cell receptor beta chains given below trace back to one sample, sequenced in a study of T-cell reconstitution after alpha-beta-depleted transplantation in children. This sample's TCRbeta library carried unique molecular identifier barcodes. TCRdb re-called the PCR reads with MiXCR, one entry per CDR3 protein. Among 75,000 to 80,000 distinct CDR3 sequences, less than 20% were seen once, and the ten largest hold about 51%. This sample comprised PBMCs, mostly from graft donor cells, obtained 360 days after TCRalphabeta/CD19-depleted stem cell transplant. The receptors shown here come from a male patient between 2 and 10 years old who had a stem cell transplant for acute lymphoblastic leukemia, so the T cells may come from the graft donor.

This clonotype was picked up many times. This rearrangement joins TRBV12-3 or TRBV12-4 to TRBJ2-1; D tentatively fits TRBD1 or TRBD2 (6 bases each). The V and J ends lost 3 bases and 8 bases respectively, with 17 bases between them. There are 15 residues in the CDR3. The CDR3 DNA follows: TGTGCCAGCAGTTTTAGGGGGAGGACTGGGGATGAGCAGTTCTTC. Encoded protein: CASSFRGRTGDEQFF.

The chain couples TRBV12-3 or TRBV12-4 to TRBJ2-5; D possibly corresponds to TRBD1 (6 bases). The CDR3 spans 16 residues. With 5 bases removed from V and 1 base from J, the gap between germline ends came to 17 bases. Written as DNA, the CDR3 is TGTGCCAGCAGTCGAACCAGGGGATGGGGCCAAGAGACCCAGTACTTC. Translation gives CASSRTRGWGQETQYF.

The V call is TRBV10-3, the J call TRBJ2-5, with D hard to call. Germline V gene lookup returns CDR1 ENHRY and CDR2 SYGVKD. The CDR3 loop spans 13 amino acids. V was trimmed by 6 bases and J by 5 bases, leaving 13 bases between them. The CDR3 nucleotides read TGTGCCATCAGAAGCCCTGGTATCGAGACCCAGTACTTC. Protein sequence: CAIRSPGIETQYF.

This chain connects TRBV5-1 to TRBJ1-2, with TRBD1 matching over 11 bases. V dropped 3 bases and J dropped 2; count of bases not matched to a gene: 3. This CDR3 spans 15 amino acids. Germline loops: CDR1 SGHRS, CDR2 YFSETQ. The CDR3 region is CASSSDRGRNYGYTF. The CDR3 DNA is TGCGCCAGCAGCTCGGACAGGGGGCGGAACTATGGCTACACCTTC.

The chain uses TRBV7-9 and TRBJ2-7; a weak D match, TRBD1 (5 bases). CDR1 SEHNR and CDR2 FQNEAQ come from the germline V gene (reference sequence). This CDR3 contains 12 residues. Trimming pared 2 bases from V and 9 bases from J, leaving 11 bases between. CDR3 residues: CASSLRGIWQYF. CDR3 coding DNA: TGTGCCAGCAGCTTAAGGGGAATTTGGCAGTACTTC.

This clonotype was picked up a small number of times. The chain combines TRBV7-8 with TRBJ2-5, with 7 bases aligning to TRBD1. Germline V gives CDR1 SGHVS, CDR2 FQNEAQ. V lost 3 bases to trimming and J lost 3 bases; unmatched junction nucleotides: 4. The CDR3 sequence is 14 residues long. The CDR3 nucleotides are TGTGCCAGCAGCTTCTACAGGGGTAAAGAGACCCAGTACTTC. Residues: CASSFYRGKETQYF.

The table lists this clonotype with a few counts. This rearrangement joins TRBV29-1 to TRBJ2-1; D gene ambiguous. This CDR3 spans 12 amino acids. CDR1 SQVTM and CDR2 ANQGSEA come from the germline V gene. Deletions cut 3 bases from V and 5 bases from J, with 8 bases between. In DNA form, the CDR3 reads TGCAGCGTTGAGGGCAGGCACAATGAGCAGTTCTTC. Translated: CSVEGRHNEQFF.

This clonotype showed up just a few times. The V call is TRBV5-1, the J call TRBJ2-2; D unclear. V dropped 0 bases and J dropped 4 bases, with 4 bases sitting between them. Germline V gene sequence: CDR1 SGHRS, CDR2 YFSETQ. This CDR3 spans 13 amino acids. The CDR3 loop is CASSLGSTGELFF. The CDR3 coding sequence is TGCGCCAGCAGCTTGGGGTCCACCGGGGAGCTGTTTTTT.

This clonotype has more than one count but fewer than ten. The J gene is TRBJ2-7, the V gene TRBV5-1; 13 bases match TRBD2. The CDR3 extends over 15 amino acids. The V segment lost 4 bases and the J segment 4 bases; nucleotides outside the gene matches: 5. From germline, CDR1 is SGHRS and CDR2 YFSETQ. The CDR3 coding sequence is TGCGCCAGCAGCGCGGGACTAGCGGGACCTTACGAGCAGTACTTC. The encoded protein is CASSAGLAGPYEQYF.

This clonotype was detected a few times. The gene calls are TRBV13 and TRBJ2-5, with TRBD2 as a possible D gene (5 bases). CDR1 and CDR2 (germline): PRHDT, FYEKMQ (reference sequence). V was trimmed by 3 bases and J by 4 bases, leaving 12 bases between them. The CDR3 loop spans 14 amino acids. CDR3 DNA sequence: TGTGCCAGCAGCTTCCGGCTGGGAGTAGAGACCCAGTACTTC. Encoded protein: CASSFRLGVETQYF.

The chain is built from TRBV7-9 and TRBJ2-7, with 8 bases lining up with TRBD2. The CDR3 length is 16 residues. Trimming cost V 5 bases and J 3 bases; bases outside gene matches: 12. The V gene's germline CDR1 is SEHNR and CDR2 FQNEAQ (reference sequence). CDR3 region: CASSPWGLAGFYEQYF. The CDR3 coding sequence is TGTGCCAGCAGCCCGTGGGGCCTAGCGGGCTTCTACGAGCAGTACTTC.

This clonotype was seen only a few times. The chain has TRBV5-6 and TRBJ2-3; 8 bases agree with TRBD2. CDR3 size: 17 residues. CDR1 is SGHDT, CDR2 YYEEEE, per germline. J lost 0 bases, V lost 0 bases, and 6 bases had no gene match. CDR3 residues: CASSLGLPSGSTDTQYF. The CDR3 DNA follows: TGTGCCAGCAGCTTGGGGCTTCCTAGCGGGAGCACAGATACGCAGTATTTT.

In this sample, this clonotype turned up a few times. This chain joins TRBV12-3 or TRBV12-4 and TRBJ2-1; 8 nucleotides agree with TRBD2. V lost 5 bases and J lost 2; bases outside the gene matches: 2. The CDR3 contains 14 residues. For the CDR3, the DNA is TGTGCCAGCAGTACTAGCGGACCCTACAATGAGCAGTTCTTC. Protein sequence: CASSTSGPYNEQFF.

The V and J genes are TRBV5-6 and TRBJ2-1; 11 nucleotides line up with TRBD2. This CDR3 has 14 residues. J was trimmed by 5 bases and V by 4 bases; bases with no gene match: 2. Germline CDR1 SGHDT, CDR2 YYEEEE. The CDR3 sequence: CASSGTSGNNEQFF. DNA of the CDR3: TGTGCCAGCAGCGGGACTAGCGGTAACAATGAGCAGTTCTTC.

In its sample, this clonotype was seen many times. V gene TRBV12-3 or TRBV12-4 combines with J gene TRBJ2-2; possible D gene TRBD1, 6 bases. This CDR3 has 15 amino acids. V was trimmed by 2 bases and J by 5 bases, leaving 12 bases between them. CDR3 bases: TGTGCCAGCAGTTTAAAGGGACATTCTACCGGGGAGCTGTTTTTT. Translated, it gives CASSLKGHSTGELFF.

This clonotype came up many times. V is TRBV5-1 and J is TRBJ2-5; perhaps D is TRBD1 or TRBD2 (5 bases each). There are 14 residues in the CDR3. The germline V gene encodes CDR1 SGHRS and CDR2 YFSETQ. V was trimmed by 3 bases and J by 4 bases, leaving 13 bases between them. CDR3 DNA sequence: TGCGCCAGCAGCTGGGACCCGGAGCGAGAGACCCAGTACTTC. Protein product: CASSWDPERETQYF.

This chain connects TRBV7-2 to TRBJ1-2, with D hard to call. Germline CDR1 and CDR2: SGHTA and FQGNSA. Trimming stripped 4 bases from V and 5 bases from J, with 11 bases between. This CDR3 is built from 13 residues. The chain's CDR3 is CASSSDYTYGYTF. CDR3 bases: TGTGCCAGCAGCTCCGATTACACTTATGGCTACACCTTC.

This clonotype appeared many times. J is TRBJ1-2 and V is TRBV6-1; D not resolved. In germline, CDR1 is MNHNS, CDR2 SASEGT. The V gene lost 6 bases and the J gene lost 4 bases, with 6 bases spanning the gap. This CDR3 contains 11 residues. DNA for the CDR3: TGTGCCAGCAGGTGGAGCTATGGCTACACCTTC. Amino acids: CASRWSYGYTF.

The chain has TRBV19 and TRBJ2-1; D perhaps matches TRBD1 (6 bases). The CDR3 is 11 amino acids. Between the trimmed V and J ends, which lost 6 bases and 7 bases, there was a span of 7 bases. Per germline, CDR1 LNHDA and CDR2 SQIVND (reference sequence). The DNA for the CDR3 is TGTGCCAGTAGAAGGGGGAATGAGCAGTTCTTC. The encoded protein is CASRRGNEQFF.

The chain carries TRBV6-1 and TRBJ1-5; the D is unclear. V was clipped by 6 bases and J by 6 bases, with 12 bases between them. The CDR3 runs 13 residues. The germline V gene encodes CDR1 MNHNS and CDR2 SASEGT. DNA for the CDR3: TGTGCCAGCAGGATTGGAGGGATTCAGCCCCAGCATTTT. This translates into CASRIGGIQPQHF.

This clonotype was seen only a few times. The genes are TRBV7-9 and TRBJ2-5; D gene ambiguous. Germline lookup yields CDR1 SEHNR and CDR2 FQNEAQ (reference sequence). The CDR3 is made up of 12 amino acids. V lost 6 bases to trimming and J lost 2 bases, with 7 bases between them. The CDR3 sequence is CASRVGQETQYF. Here the CDR3 DNA reads TGTGCCAGCAGAGTAGGTCAAGAGACCCAGTACTTC.

The chain employs TRBV7-9 and TRBJ2-5; 7 bases agree with TRBD1. Germline V gene data show CDR1 as SEHNR and CDR2 as FQNEAQ (reference sequence). There are 15 residues in the CDR3. The trim removed 1 base at V and 3 bases at J, leaving 5 bases unmatched. The CDR3: CASSLDRGSKETQYF. The CDR3 region has the DNA TGTGCCAGCAGCTTAGACAGGGGATCCAAAGAGACCCAGTACTTC.

V gene TRBV27 combines with J gene TRBJ2-2; TRBD1 agrees at 10 bases. The V and J ends lost 2 bases and 8 bases, in that order; junction bases with no gene match: 8. Germline CDR1 reads MNHEY; CDR2 reads SMNVEV (reference sequence). The CDR3 contains 16 residues. For the CDR3, the DNA is TGTGCCAGCAGTTTAACTGCGACAGGGGGCATAGGGGAGCTGTTTTTT. It yields the protein CASSLTATGGIGELFF.

V is TRBV29-1 and J is TRBJ1-4, with TRBD1 matching over 8 bases. Per germline, CDR1 SQVTM and CDR2 ANQGSEA. There are 13 residues in the CDR3. V lost 5 bases, J lost 8 bases, and 7 bases stayed unmatched. The CDR3 loop is CSVYRTGQEKLFF. CDR3 DNA: TGCAGCGTTTATAGGACAGGGCAGGAAAAACTGTTTTTT.

This clonotype was counted a few times. The chain carries TRBV5-1 and TRBJ2-7; 11 nucleotides line up with TRBD1. With 4 bases clipped from V and 7 bases from J, the junction kept 10 bases outside the gene matches. CDR1 and CDR2 (germline): SGHRS, YFSETQ. There are 15 residues in the CDR3. Here the CDR3 DNA reads TGCGCCAGCAGCAGGCGGACAGGGGGCTCGAGGGAGCAGTACTTC. Its protein product is CASSRRTGGSREQYF.

CDR3 amino acids: CASRPTGTDTQYF. CDR3 coding DNA: TGTGCCAGCAGACCCACAGGGACAGATACGCAGTATTTT. V and J are TRBV6-1 and TRBJ2-3; a weak D match, TRBD1 (6 bases). The V and J ends lost 6 bases and 3 bases respectively, with 10 bases between them. CDR1 MNHNS and CDR2 SASEGT come from the germline V gene. CDR3 length: 13 amino acids.

This chain connects TRBV7-9 to TRBJ1-1; perhaps TRBD1 as D (5 bases). CDR1 SEHNR and CDR2 FQNEAQ come from the germline V gene (reference sequence). The CDR3 spans 13 residues. Trimming stripped 6 bases from V and 8 bases from J, with 16 bases between. The chain's CDR3 is CASRNRTTPEAFF. As DNA, the CDR3 is TGTGCCAGCAGAAATAGGACAACCCCGGAAGCTTTCTTT.

The rearrangement links TRBV7-9 to TRBJ2-3; D possibly uses TRBD1 or TRBD2 (5 bases each). The CDR3 has 14 amino acids. In germline, CDR1 is SEHNR, CDR2 FQNEAQ (reference sequence). Trimming took 5 bases from V and 7 from J, leaving 16 bases between them. CDR3 sequence reads: CASSPGAQVNTQYF. The CDR3 coding sequence is TGTGCCAGCAGCCCCGGGGCCCAAGTGAATACGCAGTATTTT.

The V gene is TRBV4-1, the J gene TRBJ1-5; D remains unclear. CDR1 is MGHRA and CDR2 is YSYEKL in the germline V gene. This CDR3 is 18 amino acids long. Trimming shortened V by 3 bases and J by 2 bases, and 20 bases separated the two germline ends. CDR3 loop: CASSHAPPWVVGNQPQHF. The DNA of the CDR3 is TGCGCCAGCAGCCATGCACCGCCTTGGGTGGTTGGCAATCAGCCCCAGCATTTT.

The chain joins TRBV12-3 or TRBV12-4 to TRBJ1-5, with 8 bases lining up with TRBD1. CDR3 size: 14 residues. With 4 bases clipped from V and 2 bases from J, the junction kept 1 base outside the gene matches. In DNA form, the CDR3 reads TGTGCCAGCAGTTCGGGACAGGGCAATCAGCCCCAGCATTTT. This gives the protein CASSSGQGNQPQHF.

A remark on this clonotype: One base away lies a much larger clone, so this may be a sequencing read error. This chain links TRBV20-1 with TRBJ2-7; D is possibly TRBD2 (6 bases). The CDR3 sequence is 12 residues long. Germline V gene sequence: CDR1 DFQATT, CDR2 SNEGSKA (reference sequence). The CDR3 loop is CSAERRGHEQCF. The CDR3 region has the DNA TGCAGTGCTGAGAGGAGGGGCCACGAGCAGTGCTTC.